The T cell receptor beta chain described here comes from a study of blood T cell repertoires in COVID-19. Background on the study: Acute and convalescent COVID-19 samples came from the United States, Italy and Spain. PBMCs, B-cell-depleted T cells, or T cells were the source of the cDNA or gDNA that made up the material.

The sample holds one count of this clone. As originally analysed: Estimates of nucleated cell counts were drawn from the amplification of reference gene primers. Using immunoSEQ multiplex PCR, the repertoire was profiled, and TCRdb retains in-frame clones only, with some absent. Clone size and V and J calls were adopted from that table, with D and trimming inferred from the DNA. The sample carries a few hundred thousand clones, approximately 88% recorded once. Specimen: peripheral blood. This clonotype was sampled from a woman aged 25 to 39 who had recovered from COVID-19.

CDR3 DNA: TGTGCCAGCAGTGAAGCGGCGGGACAGAGCACAGATACGCAGTATTTT. Its protein product is CASSEAAGQSTDTQYF. V is TRBV2 and J is TRBJ2-3, with a weak D call TRBD1 (7 bases). Per the germline V gene, CDR1 is SNHLY and CDR2 is FYNNEI. CDR3 length: 16 residues. V lost 0 bases and J lost 0, with 10 bases in between.